The 27 T cell receptor beta chains listed next were all sequenced from one sample in a study of a mutant IDH1 vaccine in newly diagnosed glioma. The time point: baseline, week 1 (first vaccination visit). Treatment meaning: pre-vaccination baseline after standard-of-care therapy. Repertoires were generated with immunoSEQ multiplex PCR, while TCRdb's copy carries only in-frame clones and drops some. Counted here are about 38,000 clones, 80% to 95% occurring once; the ten biggest clones make up roughly 18%. The input for sequencing was PBMCs, taken from a glioma patient treated with radiotherapy, temozolomide or both. These receptors were collected from a man between 18 and 35 years old with glioma.

The CDR3 sequence is CASSDRGVTEAFF. The CDR3 DNA follows: TGTGCCAGCAGTGACCGGGGAGTCACTGAAGCTTTCTTT. J is TRBJ1-1 and V is TRBV28; D not resolved. CDR3 length: 13 residues. Germline V gene lookup returns CDR1 MDHEN and CDR2 SYDVKM. Trimming took 5 bases from V and 4 from J, leaving 11 bases between them.

The J gene is TRBJ2-2, the V gene TRBV25-1, with a possible D match to TRBD1 (7 bases). Looked up from germline, CDR1 is MGHDK and CDR2 is SYGVNS. The CDR3 has 14 amino acids. Trimming pared 6 bases from V and 3 bases from J, leaving 11 bases between. The CDR3 spells CASREGAYTGELFF. The CDR3 DNA sequence: TGTGCCAGCAGGGAGGGGGCTTACACCGGGGAGCTGTTTTTT.

The chain links TRBV30 to TRBJ2-1; D remains ambiguous. Germline V gives CDR1 GTSNPN, CDR2 SVGIG (reference sequence). V was pared by 2 bases and J by 8 bases, with 7 bases between. The CDR3 extends over 11 amino acids. The CDR3 is CAWSRLDEQFF. The CDR3, as DNA: TGTGCCTGGAGTCGCCTTGATGAGCAGTTCTTC.

The chain joins TRBV6-5 to TRBJ1-1; no clear D gene. V dropped 0 bases and J dropped 4 bases, with 9 bases sitting between them. The V gene's germline CDR1 is MNHEY and CDR2 SVGAGI. The CDR3 extends over 14 amino acids. In nucleotides, the CDR3 is TGTGCCAGCAGTTACTCGGAGGGCCCCACTGAAGCTTTCTTT. Amino acid sequence: CASSYSEGPTEAFF.

The rearrangement joins TRBV9 to TRBJ2-2; 11 bases align to TRBD2. Germline values: CDR1 SGDLS, CDR2 YYNGEE. The CDR3 spans 20 residues. Unmatched junction bases numbered 14, after V lost 4 bases and J lost 0 bases. CDR3 in amino acids: CASSPRLAGRIGANTGELFF. DNA for the CDR3: TGTGCCAGCAGCCCCCGACTAGCGGGAAGGATTGGCGCGAACACCGGGGAGCTGTTTTTT. Full variable domain (missing parts from reference TRBV9 and TRBJ2-2): DSGVTQTPKHLITATGQRVTLRCSPRSGDLSVYWYQQSLDQGLQFLIQYYNGEERAKGNILERFSAQQFPDLHSELNLSSLELGDSALYFCASSPRLAGRIGANTGELFFGEGSRLTVL.

The CDR3 bases are TGCAGCGTTGAGAGGACTAGACAGAATGAGCAGTTCTTC. Amino acids: CSVERTRQNEQFF. The rearrangement uses TRBV29-1 and TRBJ2-1; 7 bases fit TRBD2. Germline V gives CDR1 SQVTM, CDR2 ANQGSEA. Trimming removed 3 bases from V and 7 bases from J; junction bases left unmatched: 6. The CDR3 loop spans 13 amino acids.

V and J are TRBV30 and TRBJ2-7; a possible D gene is TRBD1 (5 bases). Germline values: CDR1 GTSNPN, CDR2 SVGIG (reference sequence). The V and J ends lost 0 bases and 3 bases respectively, with 12 bases between them. The CDR3 consists of 14 residues. The chain's CDR3 is CAWSVGGHSYEQYF. CDR3 DNA: TGTGCCTGGAGTGTCGGTGGACACAGCTACGAGCAGTACTTC.

About this clone itself: The identical CDR3 is also encoded by other nucleotide sequences in the sample. CDR3 coding DNA: TGCGCCAGCAGCTTGGAAGGCACTGAAGCTTTCTTT. Amino acid sequence: CASSLEGTEAFF. The rearrangement uses TRBV5-1 and TRBJ1-1; no firm D call. The CDR3 loop spans 12 amino acids. The germline CDR1 and CDR2 sequences are SGHRS and YFSETQ. The V end was cut by 0 bases, the J end by 4 bases, with 4 bases between.

The CDR3 is CASSPSGTAPYEQYF. CDR3 sequence (DNA): TGTGCCAGCAGCCCCTCCGGGACAGCCCCCTACGAGCAGTACTTC. V usage is TRBV4-2 and J usage is TRBJ2-7; 7 bases line up with TRBD1. CDR1 is LGHNA and CDR2 is YNFKEQ in the germline V gene. The CDR3 runs to 15 residues. J gave up 2 bases and V 4 bases, and 8 bases lay outside the gene matches.

V gene TRBV25-1 combines with J gene TRBJ1-1; no reliable D call. The CDR3 loop spans 15 amino acids. CDR1 and CDR2 (germline): MGHDK, SYGVNS. V lost 2 bases, J lost 1 base, and 11 bases lay in between. In DNA, the CDR3 is TGTGCCAGCAGTGAAAGTGGATCAGGGAACACTGAAGCTTTCTTT. Its protein product is CASSESGSGNTEAFF.

This clone is a singleton in its sample. V usage is TRBV7-2 and J usage is TRBJ2-4, with 8 bases that match TRBD2. CDR1 is SGHTA, CDR2 FQGNSA, per germline. This CDR3 is built from 14 residues. The V segment lost 2 bases and the J segment 8 bases; nucleotides outside the gene matches: 5. In DNA form, the CDR3 reads TGTGCCAGCAGCTTACTAGCGGGTAACCACATTCAGTACTTC. Protein: CASSLLAGNHIQYF.

This chain's CDR3 is CACYTGGSYEQYF. DNA of the CDR3: TGTGCCTGCTACACAGGGGGATCCTACGAGCAGTACTTC. V is TRBV30 and J is TRBJ2-7; 8 bases match TRBD1. CDR1 is GTSNPN and CDR2 is SVGIG in the germline V gene (reference sequence). The CDR3 consists of 13 residues. V shed 6 bases, J shed 1 base, and the junction held 5 bases outside the gene matches. Filled out from reference TRBV30 and TRBJ2-7, the complete variable domain reads SQTIHQWPATLVQPVGSPLSLECTVEGTSNPNLYWYRQAAGRGLQLLFYSVGIGQISSEVPQNLSASRPQDRQFILSSKKLLLSDSGFYLCACYTGGSYEQYFGPGTRLTVT.

This rearrangement joins TRBV2 to TRBJ1-1; perhaps TRBD1 as D (5 bases). V dropped 11 bases and J dropped 11 bases, with 18 bases sitting between them. The germline CDR1 and CDR2 sequences are SNHLY and FYNNEI. This CDR3 spans 11 amino acids. In DNA, the CDR3 is TGTGCCTCTCGAGAGGAGGGGATCGCTTTCTTT. This sequence encodes CASREEGIAFF.

V is TRBV5-1 and J is TRBJ2-1, with 11 positions matching TRBD2. V was pared by 0 bases and J by 8 bases, with 16 bases of the junction left unmatched. The germline V gene encodes CDR1 SGHRS and CDR2 YFSETQ. There are 19 residues in the CDR3. As DNA, the CDR3 is TGCGCCAGCAGCTTGGTCGGCGCCGCGACTAGCGGGGTAGAGGATGAGCAGTTCTTC. Translating it yields CASSLVGAATSGVEDEQFF.

The V and J genes are TRBV29-1 and TRBJ2-5; 9 positions match TRBD1. With V trimmed by 4 bases and J by 4 bases, 7 bases remained unmatched. This CDR3 has 14 amino acids. CDR1 is SQVTM, CDR2 ANQGSEA, per germline. This CDR3 is CSVAPGQGGETQYF. CDR3 nucleotides: TGCAGCGTTGCCCCGGGACAGGGAGGAGAGACCCAGTACTTC. The entire variable domain, with the rest obtained from reference TRBV29-1 and TRBJ2-5, is as follows: SAVISQKPSRDICQRGTSLTIQCQVDSQVTMMFWYRQQPGQSLTLIATANQGSEATYESGFVIDKFPISRPNLTFSTLTVSNMSPEDSSIYLCSVAPGQGGETQYFGPGTRLLVL.

This rearrangement joins TRBV4-1 to TRBJ2-4, with a weak D call TRBD2 (6 bases). Trimming shortened V by 0 bases and J by 7 bases, and 13 bases separated the two germline ends. The CDR3 is 15 amino acids. The germline V gene encodes CDR1 MGHRA and CDR2 YSYEKL. The CDR3: CASSQDPGTANIQYF. The CDR3 bases are TGCGCCAGCAGCCAAGATCCCGGGACTGCGAACATTCAGTACTTC.

The chain is built from TRBV7-2 and TRBJ2-1, with TRBD2 matching over 7 bases. CDR3 length: 15 amino acids. Germline trimming cut 5 bases from V and 6 bases from J; bases unmatched to any gene: 10. CDR1 SGHTA and CDR2 FQGNSA come from the germline V gene. Written as DNA, the CDR3 is TGTGCCAGCAGCCGTACTAGCGCCCCTGTCAATGAGCAGTTCTTC. This sequence encodes CASSRTSAPVNEQFF.

By its share, this clone is medium-sized (0.01 to 0.1%). This rearrangement joins TRBV6-5 to TRBJ2-7; TRBD1 agrees at 9 bases. The length of the CDR3 is 13 residues. V shed 6 bases and J 2 bases; nucleotides not matched to a gene: 2. Germline-derived CDR1 and CDR2 are MNHEY and SVGAGI. DNA of the CDR3: TGTGCCAGCAGCTACAGGGGGCCCTACGAGCAGTACTTC. Protein sequence: CASSYRGPYEQYF.

This sequence joins TRBV27 and TRBJ1-2; tentatively, D is TRBD1 (5 bases). CDR1 is MNHEY, CDR2 SMNVEV, per germline (reference sequence). The CDR3 extends over 15 amino acids. The V gene lost 4 bases and the J gene lost 2 bases, with 14 bases spanning the gap. CDR3 sequence: CASSSSSRVNYGYTF. CDR3 bases: TGTGCCAGCAGTTCATCTTCCAGGGTCAACTATGGCTACACCTTC.

This clone came up once. The V and J genes are TRBV9 and TRBJ2-1; no clear D. V was trimmed by 0 bases and J by 9 bases, leaving 13 bases between them. The germline gives CDR1 SGDLS, CDR2 YYNGEE. This CDR3 is built from 14 residues. The CDR3 spells CASSVETDGFEQFF. Written as DNA, the CDR3 is TGTGCCAGCAGCGTAGAGACGGACGGATTTGAGCAGTTCTTC.

This chain joins TRBV18 and TRBJ1-1, with D uncertain. This CDR3 region has 13 residues. Deletions cut 1 base from V and 5 bases from J, with 8 bases between. CDR1 is KGHSH and CDR2 is LQKENI in the germline V gene. The CDR3 region is CASSPQGRTEAFF. CDR3 nucleotide sequence: TGTGCCAGCTCACCACAGGGCAGGACTGAAGCTTTCTTT. The whole variable domain, filled in from reference TRBV18 and TRBJ1-1, reads NAGVMQNPRHLVRRRGQEARLRCSPMKGHSHVYWYRQLPEEGLKFMVYLQKENIIDESGMPKERFSAEFPKEGPSILRIQQVVRGDSAAYFCASSPQGRTEAFFGQGTRLTVV.

The chain links TRBV27 to TRBJ2-1, with D perhaps given as TRBD1 or TRBD2 (6 bases each). Germline CDR1 MNHEY, CDR2 SMNVEV (reference sequence). The CDR3 extends over 16 amino acids. The germline V and J ends were trimmed by 0 bases and 4 bases, with 13 bases remaining between them. DNA of the CDR3: TGTGCCAGCAGTTTATCGGAGGGGGAGAGGTACAATGAGCAGTTCTTC. Encoded protein: CASSLSEGERYNEQFF.

This chain links TRBV5-8 with TRBJ1-5; D perhaps matches TRBD1 (6 bases). CDR1 SGHTS and CDR2 YDEGEE come from the germline V gene. The CDR3 covers 13 residues. The V and J ends lost 1 base and 4 bases respectively, with 6 bases between them. CDR3 residues: CASSLQGNQPQHF. In DNA, the CDR3 is TGTGCCAGCAGCTTGCAGGGGAATCAGCCCCAGCATTTT.

This chain joins TRBV7-6 and TRBJ1-1, with TRBD1 matching over 7 bases. Germline V gene lookup returns CDR1 SGHVS and CDR2 FNYEAQ. V lost 4 bases, J lost 4 bases, and 15 bases stayed unmatched. The CDR3 length is 17 residues. CDR3 sequence: CASSSHRGPTPRTEAFF. The CDR3 region has the DNA TGTGCCAGCAGCTCACACAGGGGCCCCACACCCCGCACTGAAGCTTTCTTT. Using reference TRBV7-6 and TRBJ1-1 for the parts outside the CDR3, the full variable domain is GAGVSQSPRYKVTKRGQDVALRCDPISGHVSLYWYRQALGQGPEFLTYFNYEAQQDKSGLPNDRFSAERPEGSISTLTIQRTEQRDSAMYRCASSSHRGPTPRTEAFFGQGTRLTVV.

V is TRBV15 and J is TRBJ1-2; 7 bases fit TRBD1. The CDR3 has 14 amino acids. Per germline, CDR1 LNHNV and CDR2 YYDKDF (reference sequence). Unmatched junction bases numbered 12, after V lost 6 bases and J lost 8 bases. The DNA for the CDR3 is TGTGCCACCAGAGCAAATAACAGGGGCGGCGGCTACACCTTC. This encodes CATRANNRGGGYTF.

The V gene is TRBV6-5, the J gene TRBJ2-7; 7 bases fit TRBD2. This CDR3 has 16 residues. CDR1 is MNHEY, CDR2 SVGAGI, per germline. V dropped 0 bases and J dropped 2; count of bases not matched to a gene: 7. This chain's CDR3 is CASSYSWGGTTYEQYF. The CDR3 DNA reads as TGTGCCAGCAGTTACTCGTGGGGCGGGACTACCTACGAGCAGTACTTC.

The rearrangement uses TRBV2 and TRBJ2-7; tentatively, D is TRBD2 (6 bases). This CDR3 contains 15 residues. The germline V and J ends were trimmed by 7 bases and 0 bases, with 16 bases remaining between them. CDR1 is SNHLY, CDR2 FYNNEI, per germline. The CDR3 bases are TGTGCCAGCACGCCGAGCGGAGGGAGCTCCTACGAGCAGTACTTC. As protein: CASTPSGGSSYEQYF.